This TCR beta chain comes out of a study of Ad26.COV2.S vaccination and SARS-CoV-2 variants. The germline V gene has CDR1 LNHNV and CDR2 YYDKDF (reference sequence). V lost 1 base and J 0 bases, leaving 6 bases between the germline ends. The CDR3 length is 14 residues. Clones were sequenced by immunoSEQ multiplex PCR, and TCRdb holds only the in-frame ones, with some missing. This table holds under 550,000 clones, roughly 90% found once. Treatment meaning: around 19 received Ad26.COV2.S at low or high dose, single or two shots; 5 received placebo; per-sample allocation not given. Day 63 after the first injection of vaccine or placebo was the sampling time. As concerns this clone: The antigen is unknown.

Study findings and constraints: Recipients of vaccine and of placebo showed similar breadth of their non-spike TCR repertoires.

The source was peripheral blood, collected in a trial of Ad26.COV2.S vaccine versus placebo. The chain has TRBV15 and TRBJ2-5, with D unclear. The sequence was collected from a person aged 18-60 years who received the Ad26.COV2.S COVID-19 vaccine or a placebo. The CDR3 spells CATSRGLHQETQYF. The CDR3 DNA reads as TGTGCCACCAGCAGAGGACTGCACCAAGAGACCCAGTACTTC.